Each of the 25 T cell receptor beta chains below was sequenced from the same sample in a study of chemoradiotherapy in HPV16-positive cancers. TCRdb's copy holds only in-frame clones and misses some; the assay was immunoSEQ multiplex PCR. This sample has approximately 8,500 clones, with 65% to 70% found just once. The specimen was obtained from a patient who underwent chemoradiotherapy. The receptors were sampled from a human donor with HPV-associated anogenital cancer.

The chain has TRBV7-8 and TRBJ1-2, with 7 bases that match TRBD1. V was clipped by 1 base and J by 1 base; unmatched bases: 3. The CDR3 runs 15 residues. CDR1 and CDR2 (germline): SGHVS, FQNEAQ. In nucleotides, the CDR3 is TGTGCCAGCAGCTTAGGCCCAGGGGGTAACTATGGCTACACCTTC. It specifies CASSLGPGGNYGYTF. The complete variable domain, with remaining parts taken from reference TRBV7-8 and TRBJ1-2, reads GAGVSQSPRYKVAKRGQDVALRCDPISGHVSLFWYQQALGQGPEFLTYFQNEAQLDKSGLPSDRFFAERPEGSVSTLKIQRTQQEDSAVYLCASSLGPGGNYGYTFGSGTRLTVV.

Written as DNA, the CDR3 is TGTGCCAGCAGTTACCTCCGACAGTCCGTCTATGGCTACACCTTC. This sequence encodes CASSYLRQSVYGYTF. This sequence joins TRBV27 and TRBJ1-2, with D possibly TRBD1 on 5 matching bases. The V gene lost 4 bases and the J gene lost 4 bases, with 16 bases spanning the gap. Per germline, CDR1 MNHEY and CDR2 SMNVEV (reference sequence). The length of the CDR3 is 15 residues.

The chain links TRBV7-2 to TRBJ2-7; 7 nucleotides agree with TRBD2. From germline, CDR1 is SGHTA and CDR2 FQGNSA. The CDR3 is 14 amino acids. The V segment lost 5 bases and the J segment 4 bases; nucleotides outside the gene matches: 8. CDR3 in amino acids: CASSLDGGGYEQYV. CDR3 sequence (DNA): TGTGCCAGCAGCCTAGATGGGGGGGGGTACGAGCAGTACGTC.

The chain is built from TRBV29-1 and TRBJ1-1, with D unresolved. The CDR3 totals 13 residues. The V end was cut by 4 bases, the J end by 1 base, with 10 bases between. Germline values: CDR1 SQVTM, CDR2 ANQGSEA. The CDR3 nucleotides are TGCAGCGTTGCGCAAGGAGGGAACACTGAAGCTTTCTTT. Protein sequence: CSVAQGGNTEAFF.

The V and J genes are TRBV5-8 and TRBJ2-1, with TRBD1 identical over 9 bases. CDR3 length equals 16 residues. CDR1 and CDR2 (germline): SGHTS, YDEGEE. J was trimmed by 9 bases and V by 4 bases; bases with no gene match: 14. This CDR3 is CASSRGAGQGIGEQFF. In DNA form, the CDR3 reads TGTGCCAGCAGCCGGGGGGCGGGACAGGGTATTGGTGAGCAGTTCTTC.

The genes are TRBV28 and TRBJ1-5; D remains ambiguous. The V gene lost 7 bases and the J gene lost 4 bases, with 14 bases spanning the gap. Looked up from germline, CDR1 is MDHEN and CDR2 is SYDVKM. This CDR3 spans 14 amino acids. Here the CDR3 reads CASTLRRANQPQHF. CDR3 nucleotide sequence: TGTGCCAGCACCCTCCGCCGCGCTAATCAGCCCCAGCATTTT.

A single count supports this clone. The CDR3 DNA reads as TGTGCCAGTAGTACCTCAGTGGCTCCTGAAGCTTTCTTT. Translated, it gives CASSTSVAPEAFF. The genes are TRBV19 and TRBJ1-1; D gene uncertain. Germline-derived CDR1 and CDR2 are LNHDA and SQIVND (reference sequence). The CDR3 totals 13 residues. The ends were cut back, 4 bases at V and 6 bases at J, with 12 bases in the middle.

This clone is a singleton in its sample. The rearrangement links TRBV7-6 to TRBJ1-1; no clear D gene. The germline V gene encodes CDR1 SGHVS and CDR2 FNYEAQ. Trimming stripped 5 bases from V and 2 bases from J, with 12 bases between. The CDR3 runs to 14 residues. In DNA, the CDR3 is TGTGCCAGCAGCCCGGAGGCAACCAACACTGAAGCTTTCTTT. This codes for CASSPEATNTEAFF.

The rearrangement links TRBV5-1 to TRBJ1-3; D ambiguous. Germline-derived CDR1 and CDR2 are SGHRS and YFSETQ. The CDR3 runs to 15 residues. Trimming left V 1 base short and J 0 bases short, with 8 bases between. Here the CDR3 reads CASSLWQDSGNTIYF. Written as DNA, the CDR3 is TGCGCCAGCAGCTTGTGGCAGGACTCTGGAAACACCATATATTTT.

The V gene is TRBV7-3, the J gene TRBJ2-4, with a weak D call TRBD1 (7 bases). The ends were cut back, 3 bases at V and 9 bases at J, with 9 bases in the middle. CDR3 length equals 12 residues. Germline CDR1 reads SGHTA; CDR2 reads FQGTGA. The CDR3 loop reads CASSLQGGIQYF. CDR3 DNA sequence: TGTGCCAGCAGCTTGCAGGGGGGCATTCAGTACTTC.

V is TRBV18 and J is TRBJ2-2; no firm D call. CDR3 length: 12 amino acids. The ends were cut back, 6 bases at V and 7 bases at J, with 9 bases in the middle. Germline V lookup: CDR1 KGHSH, CDR2 LQKENI. CDR3 nucleotides: TGTGCCAGCTCGCCGCTGAGCGGGGAGCTGTTTTTT. It translates to CASSPLSGELFF.

V is TRBV16 and J is TRBJ2-5; D possibly uses TRBD1 or TRBD2 (5 bases each). Germline CDR1 and CDR2: KGHSY and FQNENV. The CDR3 has 15 amino acids. V lost 1 base and J 5 bases, leaving 14 bases between the germline ends. CDR3 amino acids: CASSQLVTAEETQYF. CDR3 in DNA: TGTGCCAGCAGCCAATTGGTGACAGCGGAGGAGACCCAGTACTTC. Variable domain in full (rest from reference TRBV16 and TRBJ2-5): GEEVAQTPKHLVRGEGQKAKLYCAPIKGHSYVFWYQQVLKNEFKFLISFQNENVFDETGMPKERFSAKCLPNSPCSLEIQATKLEDSAVYFCASSQLVTAEETQYFGPGTRLLVL.

The chain employs TRBV13 and TRBJ2-5; 8 bases are shared with TRBD1. CDR1 and CDR2 from the germline V gene are PRHDT and FYEKMQ (reference sequence). J lost 0 bases, V lost 6 bases, and 6 bases had no gene match. This CDR3 has 15 amino acids. In DNA, the CDR3 is TGTGCCAGCAGTAATAGACAGGGGAACCAAGAGACCCAGTACTTC. Protein sequence: CASSNRQGNQETQYF.

The genes are TRBV7-2 and TRBJ1-2; 8 bases align to TRBD1. The V gene end was trimmed by 6 bases and the J gene end by 3 bases; junction bases not matched to a gene: 9. CDR1 is SGHTA, CDR2 FQGNSA, per germline. This CDR3 is 15 amino acids long. The CDR3 sequence is CASSHVTGAHYGYTF. CDR3 DNA sequence: TGTGCCAGCAGTCACGTGACAGGGGCCCACTATGGCTACACCTTC. Supplemented by reference TRBV7-2 and TRBJ1-2, the full variable domain reads GAGVSQSPSNKVTEKGKDVELRCDPISGHTALYWYRQSLGQGLEFLIYFQGNSAPDKSGLPSDRFSAERTGGSVSTLTIQRTQQEDSAVYLCASSHVTGAHYGYTFGSGTRLTVV.

In DNA form, the CDR3 reads TGCGCCAGCAGCCAAGGACAGGGATCAACTAATGAAAAACTGTTTTTT. Translating it yields CASSQGQGSTNEKLFF. This chain links TRBV4-1 with TRBJ1-4, with 7 bases fitting TRBD1. The trim removed 1 base at V and 0 bases at J, leaving 2 bases unmatched. The CDR3 consists of 16 residues. Germline values: CDR1 MGHRA, CDR2 YSYEKL.

The chain couples TRBV13 to TRBJ1-1, with TRBD1 matching over 8 bases. The V segment lost 4 bases and the J segment 4 bases; nucleotides outside the gene matches: 5. Germline CDR1 PRHDT, CDR2 FYEKMQ (reference sequence). The CDR3 contains 14 residues. The CDR3: CASSSGTGSTEAFF. CDR3 DNA: TGTGCCAGCAGCTCCGGGACAGGAAGCACTGAAGCTTTCTTT.

CDR3 loop: CASRLNEQFF. As DNA, the CDR3 is TGTGCCAGCAGGCTTAATGAGCAGTTCTTC. The rearrangement joins TRBV28 to TRBJ2-1; no definite D call. The length of the CDR3 is 10 residues. The germline CDR1 and CDR2 sequences are MDHEN and SYDVKM. Between the trimmed V and J ends, which lost 6 bases and 7 bases, there was a span of 4 bases.

This clone has just a few counts. Germline and junction disagree at one end, which may indicate a read error. The chain uses TRBV4-3 and TRBJ2-7; D call uncertain. Germline V gene data show CDR1 as LGHNA and CDR2 as YSLEER. The CDR3 is made up of 17 amino acids. CDR3 bases: TGCGCCAGCAGCCAAGCGTTAATGGCTACTTCGTCCTTCGAGCAGTACTTC. As protein: CASSQALMATSSFEQYF.

V is TRBV19 and J is TRBJ2-2; D not certain. The germline V and J ends were trimmed by 6 bases and 6 bases, with 8 bases remaining between them. Germline CDR1 is LNHDA and CDR2 is SQIVND (reference sequence). The CDR3 has 12 residues. This CDR3 is CASRREAGELFF. The CDR3 DNA sequence: TGTGCCAGTAGAAGAGAGGCCGGGGAGCTGTTTTTT.

CDR3 amino acids: CASSVGPRAKNEQFF. DNA for the CDR3: TGTGCCAGCAGCGTAGGTCCCAGGGCCAAGAATGAGCAGTTCTTC. The chain couples TRBV9 to TRBJ2-1, with a possible D match to TRBD1 (5 bases). The CDR3 contains 15 residues. The V and J ends lost 0 bases and 7 bases respectively, with 14 bases between them. Germline-derived CDR1 and CDR2 are SGDLS and YYNGEE.

This clone was seen more than once but under ten times. V and J are TRBV28 and TRBJ2-7; D might be TRBD1 or TRBD2, each matching 5 bases. Trimming shortened V by 6 bases and J by 5 bases, and 20 bases separated the two germline ends. Germline V gene sequence: CDR1 MDHEN, CDR2 SYDVKM. The CDR3 is 15 residues long. CDR3 bases: TGTGCCAGCAGCCCCAGCCGCAGGGCGAGGGACGAGCAGTACTTC. Translated: CASSPSRRARDEQYF. Complete variable domain (other parts from reference TRBV28 and TRBJ2-7): DVKVTQSSRYLVKRTGEKVFLECVQDMDHENMFWYRQDPGLGLRLIYFSYDVKMKEKGDIPEGYSVSREKKERFSLILESASTNQTSMYLCASSPSRRARDEQYFGPGTRLTVT.

This clone has more than one count but fewer than ten. The rearrangement uses TRBV5-1 and TRBJ2-7; D remains unclear. In germline, CDR1 is SGHRS, CDR2 YFSETQ. The CDR3 has 14 amino acids. V lost 1 base, J lost 6 bases, and 14 bases lay in between. The CDR3, as DNA: TGCGCCAGCAGCTTGTACACGGGCAAGAGCGAGCAGTACTTC. This translates into CASSLYTGKSEQYF.

This clone has a single count. J is TRBJ2-3 and V is TRBV4-3; possibly TRBD2 for D (7 bases). Germline lookup yields CDR1 LGHNA and CDR2 YSLEER. This CDR3 region has 18 residues. V was clipped by 3 bases and J by 4 bases, with 23 bases between them. For the CDR3, the DNA is TGCGCCAGCAGCCATCTTCTAGGGGGGGCCCCCCCCGCAGATACGCAGTATTTT. This gives the protein CASSHLLGGAPPADTQYF.

This chain connects TRBV13 to TRBJ1-3, with TRBD1 matching over 7 bases. This CDR3 contains 14 residues. V was pared by 5 bases and J by 5 bases, with 6 bases of the junction left unmatched. Germline-derived CDR1 and CDR2 are PRHDT and FYEKMQ (reference sequence). The CDR3 reads CASSTTGARNTIYF. In DNA, the CDR3 is TGTGCCAGCAGCACTACAGGGGCCAGAAACACCATATATTTT. Looking up the rest from reference TRBV13 and TRBJ1-3 gives the full variable domain: AAGVIQSPRHLIKEKRETATLKCYPIPRHDTVYWYQQGPGQDPQFLISFYEKMQSDKGSIPDRFSAQQFSDYHSELNMSSLELGDSALYFCASSTTGARNTIYFGEGSWLTVV.

The chain combines TRBV5-1 with TRBJ1-2; possibly TRBD1 for D (5 bases). CDR1 is SGHRS and CDR2 is YFSETQ in the germline V gene. The CDR3 sequence is 11 residues long. V was pared by 4 bases and J by 7 bases, with 8 bases between. CDR3 loop: CASSPGGGYTF. The CDR3 nucleotides read TGCGCCAGCAGCCCGGGGGGTGGCTACACCTTC. The full variable domain, its missing parts supplied by reference TRBV5-1 and TRBJ1-2, is KAGVTQTPRYLIKTRGQQVTLSCSPISGHRSVSWYQQTPGQGLQFLFEYFSETQRNKGNFPGRFSGRQFSNSRSEMNVSTLELGDSALYLCASSPGGGYTFGSGTRLTVV.